This TCR beta chain was obtained from a study of shared clonotypes between healthy human individuals. Overall study results and limits: With few donors, the genetic and exposure-history diversity represented was limited. Deeper or shallower sequencing was expected to change how clonotypes are shared among donors. Naive CD4 clonotypes overlapped across several donors at roughly 5%.

Method: immunoSEQ multiplex PCR; TCRdb's copy keeps in-frame clones and lacks some. The sample lists about 2.4 million clones, over 85% occurring once. On this clone: Its matching antigen is unknown.

A CD45RA-negative memory subset and a CD45RA+ naive subset were separated from the CD4+ cells. This CDR3 has 14 residues. Losses at the gene ends were 6 bases for V and 5 bases for J; bases not matched to a gene: 8. CDR1 and CDR2 from the germline V gene are MDHEN and SYDVKM. The V call is TRBV28, the J call TRBJ1-1, with 8 bases aligning to TRBD1. The origin of this receptor is a man between 18 and 29 years old in good health. Some clones in this sample may be carry-over from other donors' samples. The sample taken for sequencing was naive CD4+ T cells from PBMCs. This sample's subset: CD45RA+ positively selected. The CDR3 region is CASSPPGGATEAFF. As DNA, the CDR3 is TGTGCCAGCAGCCCCCCAGGGGGCGCAACTGAAGCTTTCTTT.